The 12 T cell receptor beta chains listed next were all sequenced from one sample in a study of beta chain features in type 1 diabetes. The whole isolated RNA underwent reverse transcription, so sequencing captured expressed TCRB transcripts. The repertoire was sequenced with immunoSEQ multiplex PCR; TCRdb's copy has only in-frame clones and lacks some. The table includes 350,000 to 450,000 clones, about 15% detected once. The sequenced sample was naive CD4+ T cells from blood. All receptors derive from a woman aged 18-29 years in good health.

This clone was seen a few times. The chain is built from TRBV29-1 and TRBJ2-1; 7 bases agree with TRBD1. J lost 2 bases, V lost 8 bases, and 12 bases had no gene match. There are 15 residues in the CDR3. Germline lookup yields CDR1 SQVTM and CDR2 ANQGSEA. CDR3 loop: CSSIYRGATYNEQFF. The CDR3 nucleotides are TGCAGCTCCATTTACAGGGGAGCCACCTACAATGAGCAGTTCTTC.

The rearrangement uses TRBV6-1 and TRBJ2-1; weak D call: TRBD2 (7 bases). This CDR3 comprises 13 residues. V was clipped by 4 bases and J by 6 bases, with 10 bases between them. CDR1 is MNHNS and CDR2 is SASEGT in the germline V gene. The CDR3 nucleotides are TGTGCCAGCAGTGTGGGGGGGCCCAATGAGCAGTTCTTC. It is translated as CASSVGGPNEQFF.

V usage is TRBV7-8 and J usage is TRBJ1-1, with D possibly matching TRBD1 (5 bases). V was cut by 1 base and J by 11 bases, with 11 bases left in between. Looked up from germline, CDR1 is SGHVS and CDR2 is FQNEAQ. The CDR3 contains 12 residues. CDR3 residues: CASSLEGRAAFF. For the CDR3, the DNA is TGTGCCAGCAGCTTAGAAGGCAGGGCGGCTTTCTTT. The variable domain in full, with the rest retrieved from reference TRBV7-8 and TRBJ1-1, is GAGVSQSPRYKVAKRGQDVALRCDPISGHVSLFWYQQALGQGPEFLTYFQNEAQLDKSGLPSDRFFAERPEGSVSTLKIQRTQQEDSAVYLCASSLEGRAAFFGQGTRLTVV.

This clone has just a few counts. The rearrangement links TRBV2 to TRBJ2-1; D remains ambiguous. Germline lookup yields CDR1 SNHLY and CDR2 FYNNEI. With 7 bases removed from V and 7 bases from J, the gap between germline ends came to 8 bases. CDR3 size: 11 residues. The CDR3 sequence: CASTLLNEQFF. The DNA for the CDR3 is TGTGCCAGCACACTGCTAAATGAGCAGTTCTTC. The whole variable domain, remainder taken from reference TRBV2 and TRBJ2-1, is EPEVTQTPSHQVTQMGQEVILRCVPISNHLYFYWYRQILGQKVEFLVSFYNNEISEKSEIFDDQFSVERPDGSNFTLKIRSTKLEDSAMYFCASTLLNEQFFGPGTRLTVL.

The V call is TRBV25-1, the J call TRBJ2-5, with TRBD2 matching over 7 bases. Per germline, CDR1 MGHDK and CDR2 SYGVNS. This CDR3 spans 15 amino acids. The trim removed 2 bases at V and 2 bases at J, leaving 5 bases unmatched. This CDR3 is CASSEDRTRQETQYF. The DNA for the CDR3 is TGTGCCAGCAGTGAAGATAGGACTAGACAAGAGACCCAGTACTTC.

J is TRBJ2-7 and V is TRBV29-1; TRBD2 aligns across 11 bases. The CDR3 length is 12 residues. The trim removed 7 bases at V and 5 bases at J, leaving 4 bases unmatched. Germline V gives CDR1 SQVTM, CDR2 ANQGSEA. As DNA, the CDR3 is TGCAGCGGGACTAGCGGGTTCAACGAGCAGTACTTC. Translating it yields CSGTSGFNEQYF.

This clone has only a few counts. The chain couples TRBV7-3 to TRBJ1-2; 7 nucleotides agree with TRBD1. V gave up 5 bases and J gave up 8 bases; unmatched junction bases: 8. CDR1 is SGHTA and CDR2 is FQGTGA in the germline V gene. The CDR3 is made up of 13 amino acids. The CDR3, as DNA: TGTGCCAGCAGCCCAGGGACAGTTGGCGGCTACACCTTC. It specifies CASSPGTVGGYTF.

This chain's CDR3 is CASSLERLGGEQYF. In DNA form, the CDR3 reads TGTGCCAGCAGCCTCGAGAGACTAGGAGGCGAGCAGTACTTC. The rearrangement joins TRBV7-2 to TRBJ2-7; possibly TRBD2 for D (6 bases). The length of the CDR3 is 14 residues. V gave up 5 bases and J gave up 6 bases, with 17 bases separating them. In germline, CDR1 is SGHTA, CDR2 FQGNSA.

This clone occurred a few times. The chain recombines TRBV14 with TRBJ2-7, with unresolved D. The V and J ends lost 1 base and 6 bases respectively, with 13 bases between them. Germline V gene data show CDR1 as SGHDN and CDR2 as FVKESK. The CDR3 has 14 amino acids. CDR3 nucleotides: TGTGCCAGCAGCCAAGGGTACTCTCGCGGCGAGCAGTACTTC. Translation gives CASSQGYSRGEQYF.

This clone was counted only a few times. J is TRBJ2-1 and V is TRBV29-1; a weak D match, TRBD2 (6 bases). Germline V gene data show CDR1 as SQVTM and CDR2 as ANQGSEA. V was pared by 7 bases and J by 4 bases, with 17 bases between. This CDR3 is 14 amino acids long. CDR3 region: CSGVVRRGYNEQFF. The CDR3, as DNA: TGCAGCGGGGTGGTGAGGAGGGGTTACAATGAGCAGTTCTTC.

This sequence joins TRBV29-1 and TRBJ2-4; 12 bases fit TRBD2. Germline trimming cut 4 bases from V and 5 bases from J; bases unmatched to any gene: 3. This CDR3 contains 14 residues. The germline V gene encodes CDR1 SQVTM and CDR2 ANQGSEA. The CDR3 nucleotides are TGCAGCGTTGGGGGACTAGCGGGCCAAAACATTCAGTACTTC. This gives the protein CSVGGLAGQNIQYF. Drawing the rest from reference TRBV29-1 and TRBJ2-4, the complete variable domain is SAVISQKPSRDICQRGTSLTIQCQVDSQVTMMFWYRQQPGQSLTLIATANQGSEATYESGFVIDKFPISRPNLTFSTLTVSNMSPEDSSIYLCSVGGLAGQNIQYFGAGTRLSVL.

This chain connects TRBV27 to TRBJ2-1; D is undetermined. The germline V gene has CDR1 MNHEY and CDR2 SMNVEV (reference sequence). The CDR3 has 12 residues. Trimming pared 5 bases from V and 6 bases from J, leaving 8 bases between. The CDR3 sequence is CASSHQANEQFF. The DNA for the CDR3 is TGTGCCAGCAGTCACCAGGCCAATGAGCAGTTCTTC.